This TCR beta chain was recorded in a study of cytomegalovirus exposure and HLA in healthy donors. This clone has a handful of counts. What it binds is unknown. General observations from the study: A prior analysis recorded that most TCR beta V segments were productive about 87% or about 30% of the time. Overall, approximately 180 TCR beta chains were annotated as cytomegalovirus-associated.

PCR amplification relied on 60 Vbeta primers (plus 13 Jbeta primers). Assay: immunoSEQ multiplex PCR; the TCRdb copy retains only in-frame clones and omits some. The sample includes about 190,000 clones, 65% to 75% of them seen just once. Germline V gene data show CDR1 as MNHEY and CDR2 as SVGAGI. Trimming left V 5 bases short and J 0 bases short, with 8 bases between. The CDR3 extends over 14 amino acids. The gene calls are TRBV6-5 and TRBJ2-1; D gene ambiguous. The sequence was collected from a man aged 30-40 years in good health and CMV-seropositive. Sequencing was performed on PBMCs. CDR3 nucleotides: TGTGCCAGCAGTGCGAGGAGCTCCTACAATGAGCAGTTCTTC. This translates into CASSARSSYNEQFF.